This T cell receptor beta chain was documented in a study of beta chain features in type 1 diabetes. Trimming took 0 bases from V and 2 from J; bases not matched to a gene: 4. The length of the CDR3 is 15 residues. CDR1 and CDR2 (germline): SGHNT, YYREEE (reference sequence). Reverse transcription of all isolated RNA meant that expressed TCRB transcripts were sequenced. Approximately 3.6 million reads, on average, came from each naive, central memory and regulatory T cell sample. This table comes from immunoSEQ multiplex PCR, and its TCRdb copy is limited to in-frame clones, with some not included. There are around 260,000 clones in the sample; 20% occur only once, and more than 0.025% lies in the top ten. Worth noting for this clone: The target antigen is unknown.

Points from the study as a whole: TCRB CDR3s were moderately but significantly shorter in Type 1 diabetes patients in all four CD4+ subsets.

The chain combines TRBV5-4 with TRBJ1-2; 7 positions agree with TRBD1. This clonotype was sampled from a woman aged 40-49 years with type 1 diabetes. The sample consisted of naive CD4+ T cells from blood. CDR3 amino acids: CASSLGTGGNYGYTF. Here the CDR3 DNA reads TGTGCCAGCAGCTTGGGGACAGGAGGAAACTATGGCTACACCTTC. The full variable domain, completed using reference TRBV5-4 and TRBJ1-2, is ETGVTQSPTHLIKTRGQQVTLRCSSQSGHNTVSWYQQALGQGPQFIFQYYREEENGRGNFPPRFSGLQFPNYSSELNVNALELDDSALYLCASSLGTGGNYGYTFGSGTRLTVV.